Below are 9 T cell receptor beta chains sequenced from a single sample in a study of T cells after yellow fever vaccination. TCRdb redid the calling of the 5' RACE reads with MiXCR, one entry per CDR3 protein. Of 400,000 to 450,000 distinct CDR3 sequences in the sample, under 20% were seen once. The specimen was PBMCs, collected before the yellow fever booster vaccination. These TCRs come from a man aged 18 to 29 who received the YFV17D yellow fever vaccine.

The sample holds a few counts of this clonotype. V is TRBV6-1 and J is TRBJ1-2; D gene ambiguous. The CDR3 runs 11 residues. The ends were cut back, 10 bases at V and 8 bases at J, with 14 bases in the middle. Germline V CDR1 and CDR2: MNHNS, SASEGT. CDR3 protein: CAILDFFGYTF. Written as DNA, the CDR3 is TGTGCCATCCTGGACTTTTTCGGCTACACCTTC.

The V call is TRBV14, the J call TRBJ1-1; TRBD1 might be the D (6 bases). The V and J ends lost 2 bases and 10 bases respectively, with 14 bases between them. Germline CDR1 reads SGHDN; CDR2 reads FVKESK. The CDR3 spans 13 residues. The CDR3 DNA reads TGTGCCAGCAGCCAACATTCAGGGGCGGCAGCTTTCTTT. Protein sequence: CASSQHSGAAAFF.

This clonotype was counted only a few times. The V and J genes are TRBV7-9 and TRBJ2-3; D unresolved. CDR1 and CDR2 from the germline V gene are SEHNR and FQNEAQ (reference sequence). This CDR3 contains 13 residues. V lost 4 bases and J 5 bases, leaving 10 bases between the germline ends. The CDR3 coding sequence is TGTGCCAGCAGCTGGAGTAACGGAGATACGCAGTATTTT. Protein product: CASSWSNGDTQYF.

A few counts support this clonotype. The chain uses TRBV9 and TRBJ1-2, with a possible D match to TRBD1 (6 bases). Germline lookup yields CDR1 SGDLS and CDR2 YYNGEE. The germline V and J ends were trimmed by 3 bases and 4 bases, with 22 bases remaining between them. CDR3 length equals 17 residues. CDR3 sequence reads: CASSAQGTAVQGYGYTF. The CDR3, as DNA: TGTGCCAGCAGCGCCCAAGGGACCGCCGTACAGGGCTATGGCTACACCTTC. Filled out from reference TRBV9 and TRBJ1-2, the complete variable domain reads DSGVTQTPKHLITATGQRVTLRCSPRSGDLSVYWYQQSLDQGLQFLIQYYNGEERAKGNILERFSAQQFPDLHSELNLSSLELGDSALYFCASSAQGTAVQGYGYTFGSGTRLTVV.

The chain joins TRBV4-3 to TRBJ2-3, with 9 bases that match TRBD2. This CDR3 is built from 17 residues. The V segment lost 0 bases and the J segment 4 bases; nucleotides outside the gene matches: 8. CDR1 LGHNA and CDR2 YSLEER come from the germline V gene. The DNA of the CDR3 is TGCGCCAGCAGCCAAGATCTTCTGCGGGGGGGTCCAGATACGCAGTATTTT. This translates into CASSQDLLRGGPDTQYF.

The chain combines TRBV2 with TRBJ1-6; 9 nucleotides agree with TRBD1. Trimming at V came to 1 base and at J to 9 bases, leaving 4 bases not matched to a gene. The CDR3 contains 15 residues. From germline, CDR1 is SNHLY and CDR2 FYNNEI. The CDR3 DNA reads TGTGCCAGCAGTGAAGACGACAGGGGGTTTTCACCCCTCCACTTT. As protein: CASSEDDRGFSPLHF.

This clonotype occurred a few times. The chain has TRBV20-1 and TRBJ2-3; D tentatively reads TRBD1 or TRBD2 (5 bases each). The CDR3 length is 13 residues. V was shortened by 5 bases and J by 4 bases, with 13 bases between the two germline ends. Germline CDR1 reads DFQATT; CDR2 reads SNEGSKA (reference sequence). CDR3 sequence reads: CSASPGAPDTQYF. In nucleotides, the CDR3 is TGCAGTGCTTCCCCCGGGGCCCCAGATACGCAGTATTTT.

V usage is TRBV9 and J usage is TRBJ2-3, with 7 positions matching TRBD1. Germline V gene data show CDR1 as SGDLS and CDR2 as YYNGEE. The CDR3 has 16 residues. V lost 3 bases to trimming and J lost 4 bases; unmatched junction nucleotides: 11. CDR3 in amino acids: CASSGTGDRSADTQYF. The CDR3, as DNA: TGTGCCAGCAGCGGAACAGGGGATAGGAGCGCAGATACGCAGTATTTT.

This sequence joins TRBV4-2 and TRBJ1-4; 12 bases line up with TRBD1. This CDR3 spans 16 amino acids. With 1 base clipped from V and 7 bases from J, the junction kept 4 bases outside the gene matches. CDR1 LGHNA and CDR2 YNFKEQ come from the germline V gene. CDR3 DNA: TGTGCCAGCAGCCAAGTGTCGGGACAGGGGGCTGAAAAACTGTTTTTT. Encoded protein: CASSQVSGQGAEKLFF.